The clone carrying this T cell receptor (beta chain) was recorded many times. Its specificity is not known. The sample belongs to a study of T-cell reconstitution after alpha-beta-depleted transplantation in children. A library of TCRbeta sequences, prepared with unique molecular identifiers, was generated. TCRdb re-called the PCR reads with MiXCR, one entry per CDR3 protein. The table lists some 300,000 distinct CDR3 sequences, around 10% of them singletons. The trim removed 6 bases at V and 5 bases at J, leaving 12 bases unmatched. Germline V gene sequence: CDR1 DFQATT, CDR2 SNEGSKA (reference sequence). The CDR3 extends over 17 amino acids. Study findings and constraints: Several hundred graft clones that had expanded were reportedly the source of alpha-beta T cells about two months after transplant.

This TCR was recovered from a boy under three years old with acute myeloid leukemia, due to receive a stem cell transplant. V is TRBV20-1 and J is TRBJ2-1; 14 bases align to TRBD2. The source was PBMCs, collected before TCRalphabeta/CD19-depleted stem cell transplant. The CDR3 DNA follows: TGCAGTGCCCCCCGGACTAGCGGGGGGTTCTTAAACAATGAGCAGTTCTTC. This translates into CSAPRTSGGFLNNEQFF.